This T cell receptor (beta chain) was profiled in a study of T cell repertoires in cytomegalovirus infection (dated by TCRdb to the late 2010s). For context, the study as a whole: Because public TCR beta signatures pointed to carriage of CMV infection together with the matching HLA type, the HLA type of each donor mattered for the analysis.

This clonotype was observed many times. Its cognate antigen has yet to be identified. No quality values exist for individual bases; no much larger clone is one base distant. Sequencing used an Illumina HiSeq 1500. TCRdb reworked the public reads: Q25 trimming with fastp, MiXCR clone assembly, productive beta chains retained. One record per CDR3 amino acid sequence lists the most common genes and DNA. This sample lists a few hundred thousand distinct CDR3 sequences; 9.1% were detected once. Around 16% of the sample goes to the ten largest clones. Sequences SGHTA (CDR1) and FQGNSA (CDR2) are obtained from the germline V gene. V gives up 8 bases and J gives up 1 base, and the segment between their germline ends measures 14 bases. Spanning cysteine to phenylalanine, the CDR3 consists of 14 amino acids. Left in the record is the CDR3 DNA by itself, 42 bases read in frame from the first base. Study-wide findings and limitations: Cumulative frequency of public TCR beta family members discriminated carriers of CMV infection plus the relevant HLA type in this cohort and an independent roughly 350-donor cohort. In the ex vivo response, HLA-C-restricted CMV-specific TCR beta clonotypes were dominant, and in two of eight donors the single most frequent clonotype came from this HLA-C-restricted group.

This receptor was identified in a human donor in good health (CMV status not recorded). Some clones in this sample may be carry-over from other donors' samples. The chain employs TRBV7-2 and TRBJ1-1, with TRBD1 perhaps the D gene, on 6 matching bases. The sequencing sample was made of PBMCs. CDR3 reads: CASGGGLRNTEAFF. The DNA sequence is TGTGCCAGCGGGGGGGGGCTTAGGAACACTGAAGCTTTCTTT.